One and the same sample provided the 6 T cell receptor beta chains below, sequenced in a study of T-cell memory formation after mild COVID-19. MiXCR was run by TCRdb on the 5' RACE reads, yielding one entry per CDR3 protein. Here the sample spans 540,000 or so distinct CDR3 sequences, roughly 20% being singletons. Sequencing was performed on PBMCs or a T cell subset sorted from them (not recorded which). The source of these receptors is an adult woman who had mild COVID-19 (a few samples of this study predate the infection). Cell type and time point are not known.

This chain links TRBV7-2 with TRBJ2-1, with TRBD2 matching 8 bases. Losses at the gene ends were 1 base for V and 9 bases for J; bases not matched to a gene: 8. CDR1 is SGHTA, CDR2 FQGNSA, per germline. The CDR3 has 15 residues. CDR3 nucleotides: TGTGCCAGCAGCTTAGAGGGACTAGAAGGTCTTGAGCAGTTCTTC. Protein sequence: CASSLEGLEGLEQFF.

The CDR3: CASSKRLAGAIYNEQFF. The CDR3 DNA follows: TGTGCCAGCAGCAAGCGACTAGCGGGAGCAATCTACAATGAGCAGTTCTTC. The gene calls are TRBV7-2 and TRBJ2-1; 12 bases map to TRBD2. The trim removed 5 bases at V and 3 bases at J, leaving 8 bases unmatched. This CDR3 has 17 residues. CDR1 is SGHTA, CDR2 FQGNSA, per germline.

The V gene is TRBV4-3, the J gene TRBJ2-1; a possible D gene is TRBD2 (6 bases). Trimming took off 0 bases at V and 4 bases at J, with 16 bases between the two ends. Germline V CDR1 and CDR2: LGHNA, YSLEER. The CDR3 length is 17 residues. The CDR3 reads CASSQDAPGAPYNEQFF. CDR3 nucleotides: TGCGCCAGCAGCCAAGATGCGCCGGGAGCCCCGTACAATGAGCAGTTCTTC.

The rearrangement links TRBV4-3 to TRBJ1-6; 9 positions agree with TRBD1. CDR3 size: 16 residues. With V trimmed by 6 bases and J by 6 bases, 9 bases remained unmatched. Germline V gene lookup returns CDR1 LGHNA and CDR2 YSLEER. CDR3 nucleotides: TGCGCCAGCAGTCTTGACAGGGGGAAACCTAATTCACCCCTCCACTTT. Amino acid sequence: CASSLDRGKPNSPLHF.

The rearrangement uses TRBV3-1 and TRBJ1-3; 7 bases are a match to TRBD1. This CDR3 spans 17 amino acids. After removal of 2 bases from V and 3 bases from J, the junction contained 10 bases not matched to a gene. The germline V gene has CDR1 LGHDT and CDR2 YNNKEL (reference sequence). CDR3 loop: CASSQTGDPSGGNTIYF. DNA of the CDR3: TGTGCCAGCAGCCAAACAGGGGACCCTTCGGGTGGAAACACCATATATTTT.

This clonotype was observed a handful of times. The rearrangement links TRBV12-3 or TRBV12-4 to TRBJ2-5; D remains unclear. V lost 2 bases to trimming and J lost 5 bases, with 9 bases between them. The CDR3 is made up of 13 amino acids. CDR3: CASSLNLWETQYF. CDR3 coding DNA: TGTGCCAGCAGTTTAAATCTATGGGAGACCCAGTACTTC.